What follows are 7 T cell receptor beta chains derived from one specimen sequenced in a study of T cells in Graves' hyperthyroidism and ophthalmopathy. RNA transcripts provided the source from which TCR beta CDR3 regions were amplified. When the TCR CDR3 underwent first-round RT-PCR, the HTBI primer set was used. TCRdb passed the multiplex PCR reads through MiXCR, listing each CDR3 protein once. The sample has approximately 330,000 distinct CDR3 sequences, around 23% seen once; the top ten hold over 45%. The sample consisted of blood. The receptors here all came from a woman aged 50 to 65 with Graves' hyperthyroidism.

The J gene is TRBJ2-5, the V gene TRBV7-6; 8 nucleotides agree with TRBD1. This CDR3 spans 16 amino acids. V shed 3 bases, J shed 4 bases, and the junction held 10 bases outside the gene matches. Per germline, CDR1 SGHVS and CDR2 FNYEAQ. CDR3 amino acids: CASSFYGAGGAETQYF. The DNA for the CDR3 is TGTGCCAGCAGCTTTTATGGTGCAGGGGGCGCAGAGACCCAGTACTTC. Using reference TRBV7-6 and TRBJ2-5 for the parts outside the CDR3, the full variable domain is GAGVSQSPRYKVTKRGQDVALRCDPISGHVSLYWYRQALGQGPEFLTYFNYEAQQDKSGLPNDRFSAERPEGSISTLTIQRTEQRDSAMYRCASSFYGAGGAETQYFGPGTRLLVL.

The chain has TRBV6-2 or TRBV6-3 and TRBJ2-1; D gene uncertain. Per germline, CDR1 MNHEY and CDR2 SVGEGT. CDR3 length: 17 residues. Trimming stripped 6 bases from V and 0 bases from J, with 18 bases between. CDR3 nucleotide sequence: TGTGCCAGCAGCCAAACCCCCGGCAGTAGCTCCTACAATGAGCAGTTCTTC. It translates to CASSQTPGSSSYNEQFF.

This CDR3 is CASSFGGHYEQYF. The CDR3 coding sequence is TGTGCCAGCAGCTTTGGAGGGCACTACGAGCAGTACTTC. V usage is TRBV12-3 or TRBV12-4 and J usage is TRBJ2-7; TRBD2 is a possible D gene (6 bases). V was trimmed by 6 bases and J by 3 bases, leaving 12 bases between them. The CDR3 consists of 13 residues.

The chain has TRBV6-1 and TRBJ1-2; 7 nucleotides match TRBD1. Germline loops: CDR1 MNHNS, CDR2 SASEGT. The junction had 5 bases not matched to a gene; V was cut back by 6 bases and J by 1 base. The CDR3 extends over 14 amino acids. This CDR3 is CASRPGQLNYGYTF. The CDR3 nucleotides read TGTGCCAGCAGGCCGGGACAGCTTAACTATGGCTACACCTTC.

As regards this clonotype: A much larger clonotype is one base distant, so this may be a read error. It is likely a read error, because the conserved phenylalanine at the end of the CDR3 is missing. V usage is TRBV7-2 and J usage is TRBJ1-2; 8 bases align to TRBD1. The CDR3 sequence is 14 residues long. The junction had 1 base not matched to a gene; V was cut back by 3 bases and J by 1 base. Looked up from germline, CDR1 is SGHTA and CDR2 is FQGNSA. The CDR3 DNA reads as TGTGCCAGCAGCTTGGACAGGGATAACTATGGCTACACCCTC. Protein: CASSLDRDNYGYTL.

This clonotype was counted only a few times. V gene TRBV7-2 combines with J gene TRBJ1-5, with D possibly being TRBD1 (6 bases). The germline CDR1 and CDR2 sequences are SGHTA and FQGNSA. V lost 5 bases and J 2 bases, leaving 16 bases between the germline ends. The CDR3 has 16 residues. The CDR3 region is CASSPLQGRGNQPQHF. The CDR3 DNA sequence: TGTGCCAGCAGCCCCCTACAGGGACGTGGCAATCAGCCCCAGCATTTT.

The sample holds many counts of this clonotype. The J gene is TRBJ1-1, the V gene TRBV2, with a tentative D call TRBD1 (5 bases). CDR1 and CDR2 from the germline V gene are SNHLY and FYNNEI. This CDR3 comprises 13 residues. Trimming removed 7 bases at V and 5 bases at J, with 14 bases between. The DNA of the CDR3 is TGTGCCAGCAACGACAGACGGGATACTGAAGCTTTCTTT. Residues: CASNDRRDTEAFF.